This TCR beta chain was captured in a study of regulatory T cells in long-lasting Graves disease. Findings and limits, study-wide: Persistent disease preferred TRBV28, TRBJ1-2 and TRBJ2-5; new disease, TRBV20-1 and TRBJ2-1.

This clonotype was found a few times. What it binds is unknown. The time point: newly diagnosed GD, antithyroid drugs for less than 3 months. Extracted RNA from PBMCs served as the source of the TCR library. CDR3 length: 13 residues. In germline, CDR1 is ENHRY, CDR2 SYGVKD. The V gene lost 2 bases and the J gene lost 6 bases, with 10 bases spanning the gap. Construction of TCR beta libraries relied on iRepertoire HTBI primers and on Arm-PCR targeting CDR3 regions. TCRdb re-derived calls from the multiplex PCR reads in MiXCR, one entry per CDR3 protein. This table holds about 240,000 distinct CDR3 sequences, 20% found once.

The chain has TRBV10-3 and TRBJ1-1; D is possibly TRBD1 (6 bases). The TCR sequence derives from a female donor with Graves disease. The specimen comprised peripheral blood mononuclear cells (PBMCs), sampled at new diagnosis, from a patient treated with antithyroid drugs. The CDR3 nucleotides read TGTGCCATCAGTGAGCCGCAGGGGCCTGAAGCTTTCTTT. This gives the protein CAISEPQGPEAFF.